This passage covers 3 T cell receptor beta chains from one sample sequenced in a study of shared clonotypes between healthy human individuals. Assay: immunoSEQ multiplex PCR; the TCRdb copy retains only in-frame clones and omits some. The data show more than 2 million clones, roughly 94% seen once. The sample was naive CD4+ T cells sorted from blood. Subset given: CD45RA+ positively selected. These receptor sequences come from a man aged 18 to 30 in good health.

V is TRBV6-5 and J is TRBJ1-2; no definite D call. Germline V gene sequence: CDR1 MNHEY, CDR2 SVGAGI. V dropped 1 base and J dropped 0 bases, with 9 bases sitting between them. This CDR3 has 15 residues. CDR3 sequence reads: CASSYYTGANYGYTF. The CDR3 coding sequence is TGTGCCAGCAGTTACTATACGGGAGCTAACTATGGCTACACCTTC.

The rearrangement uses TRBV5-6 and TRBJ1-1; a possible D gene is TRBD1 (6 bases). V dropped 3 bases and J dropped 0 bases, with 9 bases sitting between them. Germline CDR1 reads SGHDT; CDR2 reads YYEEEE. The CDR3 extends over 14 amino acids. The CDR3 loop reads CASSSGQLNTEAFF. The CDR3 DNA reads TGTGCCAGCAGCTCCGGACAGCTGAACACTGAAGCTTTCTTT.

The chain carries TRBV28 and TRBJ1-3, with D maybe TRBD1 (6 bases). Deletions cut 1 base from V and 4 bases from J, with 20 bases between. This CDR3 comprises 18 residues. Germline CDR1 and CDR2: MDHEN and SYDVKM. CDR3 in amino acids: CASSLSGPQGIRGNTIYF. CDR3 nucleotides: TGTGCCAGCAGTTTATCCGGACCACAGGGAATAAGAGGAAACACCATATATTTT. The variable domain in full, completed from reference TRBV28 and TRBJ1-3, reads DVKVTQSSRYLVKRTGEKVFLECVQDMDHENMFWYRQDPGLGLRLIYFSYDVKMKEKGDIPEGYSVSREKKERFSLILESASTNQTSMYLCASSLSGPQGIRGNTIYFGEGSWLTVV.